This T cell receptor beta chain was identified during a study of blood T cell repertoires in COVID-19. In the study overall: The United States, Italy and Spain were the sources of the acute and convalescent COVID-19 samples. PBMCs, B-cell-depleted T cells, or T cells were the source of the cDNA or gDNA that made up the material.

Germline V lookup: CDR1 SEHNR, CDR2 FQNEAQ (reference sequence). With V trimmed by 5 bases and J by 2 bases, 9 bases remained unmatched. The CDR3 extends over 15 amino acids. Study processing details: How many nucleated cells were present was estimated from reference gene primer amplification. Data came from immunoSEQ multiplex PCR; TCRdb stores just in-frame clones and leaves some out. For V, J and clone size, that table is used; D and trimming come from the DNA. This table holds some 150,000 clones, around 82% found once. Sequenced material: peripheral blood. This clonotype was obtained from a man aged 55-75 years with active or convalescent COVID-19. V usage is TRBV7-9 and J usage is TRBJ2-7; 7 nucleotides line up with TRBD2. Written as DNA, the CDR3 is TGTGCCAGCAGCCCCCAGGCGGGAGTTGCCTACGAGCAGTACTTC. Protein: CASSPQAGVAYEQYF.